These T cell receptor beta chains were read from a single sample in a study of blood T cell repertoires in COVID-19. This table comes from immunoSEQ multiplex PCR, and its TCRdb copy is limited to in-frame clones, with some not included. The sample records 310,000 or so clones, 88% being singletons. Sequencing input: peripheral blood. Receptors originate from a woman in her 30s with COVID-19, enrolled during active disease. The CDR3 runs from the conserved cysteine through the conserved F or W. The D gene is left open where the match is weak. Only part of the rows carry a size: once, few, many, or a class if the clone is expanded.

clone_size j_call v_call cdr3_length d_call cdr3_nt cdr3_aa
NA TRBJ2-3 TRBV5-1 13 TRBD2 TGCGCCAGCAGGGGAGGGCCCCTAGCTACGCAGTATTTT CASRGGPLATQYF
NA TRBJ1-2 TRBV5-4 15 TRBD1 TGTGCCAGCAGCGCACCTGACAGGGTCCACTATGGCTACACCTTC CASSAPDRVHYGYTF
NA TRBJ2-7 TRBV2 15 NA TGTGCCAGCAGTGAGTGGGAGGACTCTTCCTACGAGCAGTACTTC CASSEWEDSSYEQYF
NA TRBJ2-7 TRBV28 12 TRBD2 TGTGCCAGCCAGCGGGAGCGCTACGAGCAGTACTTC CASQRERYEQYF
NA TRBJ2-1 TRBV30 12 NA TGTGCCTGGAGTGTAAGAGTCACTGAGCAGTTCTTC CAWSVRVTEQFF
NA TRBJ1-2 TRBV19 15 TRBD1 TGTGCCAGTAGTAAGCCCAGGGGGCTTACGGATGGCTACACCTTC CASSKPRGLTDGYTF
once TRBJ2-7 TRBV11-2 15 TRBD2 TGTGCCAGCAGCCCCGGGGTAGCGGGAACCTACGAGCAGTACTTC CASSPGVAGTYEQYF
few TRBJ1-4 TRBV10-3 16 TRBD1 TGTGCCATCAGTGAAGGGACAGGGGGCGCGGACGAAAAACTGTTTTTT CAISEGTGGADEKLFF
NA TRBJ2-7 TRBV15 13 TRBD1 TGTGCCACCAGCAACCGGGACAGCTACGAGCAGTACTTC CATSNRDSYEQYF
NA TRBJ2-2 TRBV18 16 NA TGTGCCAGCTCACCACCGGGAGGGACAATCACCGGGGAGCTGTTTTTT CASSPPGGTITGELFF
NA TRBJ2-1 TRBV18 13 TRBD2 TGTGCCAGCTCGGGACTAGCGGGAGAGGAGCAGTTCTTC CASSGLAGEEQFF
once TRBJ2-3 TRBV30 16 TRBD2 TGTGCCTGGAAAGTAGCGGGAGGGCTGAGCACAGATACGCAGTATTTT CAWKVAGGLSTDTQYF
NA TRBJ2-5 TRBV30 15 TRBD2 TGTGCCTGGAGCCACCTTGGCGGGGGACAAGAGACCCAGTACTTC CAWSHLGGGQETQYF
NA TRBJ2-1 TRBV2 17 NA TGTGCCAGCAACCCATTAAGGGGAGCGGGCTCCTACAATGAGCAGTTCTTC CASNPLRGAGSYNEQFF
NA TRBJ2-2 TRBV7-3 14 NA TGTGCCAGCAGCTTACAGGTTAACACCGGGGAGCTGTTTTTT CASSLQVNTGELFF
NA TRBJ2-1 TRBV27 16 TRBD2 TGTGCCAGCACAGCGGGAGCCCCTGGCTCCTACAATGAGCAGTTCTTC CASTAGAPGSYNEQFF
NA TRBJ1-6 TRBV7-3 12 NA TGTGCCAGCAGCTTGGGAGATTCACCCCTCCACTTT CASSLGDSPLHF
NA TRBJ1-5 TRBV19 15 NA TGTGCCAGTAGTATAGTTTCCGGGAGCAATCAGCCCCAGCATTTT CASSIVSGSNQPQHF
NA TRBJ2-7 TRBV18 13 NA TGTGCCAGCTCACCCAGGGAATCCTACGAGCAGTACTTC CASSPRESYEQYF
NA TRBJ1-1 TRBV7-9 13 TRBD1 TGTGCCAGCAGCTTTGATTCAGGGGGGCAAGCTTTCTTT CASSFDSGGQAFF